These 19 T cell receptor beta chains came from one sample sequenced in a study of cytomegalovirus exposure and HLA in healthy donors. 13 Jbeta primers and 60 Vbeta primers were used for the PCR. The protocol was immunoSEQ multiplex PCR, while the TCRdb copy is restricted to in-frame clones and leaves out a portion. This table holds about 160,000 clones, roughly four fifths found once. The specimen was PBMCs. These receptors were taken from a female donor in good health and CMV-seronegative.

The V gene is TRBV6-5, the J gene TRBJ1-1; 10 bases align to TRBD1. The CDR3 is 15 residues long. Germline assignment: CDR1 MNHEY and CDR2 SVGAGI. J was trimmed by 4 bases and V by 6 bases; bases with no gene match: 8. CDR3 nucleotide sequence: TGTGCCAGCAGCAAAAGACAGGGGGCTCGCACTGAAGCTTTCTTT. Protein product: CASSKRQGARTEAFF.

The V gene is TRBV28, the J gene TRBJ2-1; weak D call: TRBD2 (6 bases). V was clipped by 7 bases and J by 7 bases, with 8 bases between them. Germline CDR1 MDHEN, CDR2 SYDVKM. The CDR3 runs 11 residues. CDR3 nucleotide sequence: TGTGCCAGCATTCGGGAGAATGAGCAGTTCTTC. Its translation: CASIRENEQFF.

The chain links TRBV30 to TRBJ2-7; 11 bases fit TRBD1. This CDR3 has 16 residues. With 2 bases clipped from V and 6 bases from J, the junction kept 12 bases outside the gene matches. CDR1 and CDR2 from the germline V gene are GTSNPN and SVGIG (reference sequence). The CDR3 DNA reads as TGTGCCTGGAGTCAACAGGGGGGGACAGGGGGTAGCGAGCAGTACTTC. Translating it yields CAWSQQGGTGGSEQYF.

The chain is built from TRBV5-1 and TRBJ2-3; 7 bases are a match to TRBD2. The length of the CDR3 is 15 residues. Germline V gene lookup returns CDR1 SGHRS and CDR2 YFSETQ. The trim removed 1 base at V and 6 bases at J, leaving 8 bases unmatched. The CDR3 spells CASSLTSGVGDTQYF. CDR3 in DNA: TGCGCCAGCAGCTTGACCAGCGGGGTAGGTGATACGCAGTATTTT.

The chain recombines TRBV9 with TRBJ2-3; 10 bases are shared with TRBD2. The ends lost 3 bases at V and 9 bases at J; junction bases unmatched: 13. Germline V lookup: CDR1 SGDLS, CDR2 YYNGEE. This CDR3 spans 16 amino acids. CDR3: CASSGPSGGPLGTQYF. The DNA of the CDR3 is TGTGCCAGCAGCGGTCCTAGCGGGGGCCCCTTGGGCACGCAGTATTTT.

The chain carries TRBV6-5 and TRBJ1-4; 7 bases agree with TRBD1. This CDR3 is 13 amino acids long. Looked up from germline, CDR1 is MNHEY and CDR2 is SVGAGI. Trimming took 9 bases from V and 12 from J; bases not matched to a gene: 13. The CDR3 bases are TGTGCCAGTAAACTACAGGGGTCCGGGGAACTGTTTTTT. This translates into CASKLQGSGELFF.

The chain uses TRBV7-6 and TRBJ1-4; tentatively, D is TRBD1 (5 bases). Between the trimmed V and J ends, which lost 1 base and 4 bases, there was a span of 13 bases. Germline-derived CDR1 and CDR2 are SGHVS and FNYEAQ. The CDR3 runs to 16 residues. The CDR3 reads CASSLEPGLVNEKLFF. The CDR3 DNA is TGTGCCAGCAGCTTAGAGCCGGGACTGGTTAATGAAAAACTGTTTTTT.

The chain carries TRBV5-1 and TRBJ2-2; weak D call: TRBD2 (5 bases). V lost 2 bases and J 1 base, leaving 9 bases between the germline ends. CDR1 and CDR2 from the germline V gene are SGHRS and YFSETQ. This CDR3 has 15 amino acids. The CDR3 loop reads CASSLSSGNTGELFF. As DNA, the CDR3 is TGCGCCAGCAGCTTATCGAGCGGGAACACCGGGGAGCTGTTTTTT.

V usage is TRBV19 and J usage is TRBJ2-2; 9 nucleotides agree with TRBD2. Losses at the gene ends were 2 bases for V and 3 bases for J; bases not matched to a gene: 1. Germline V gene sequence: CDR1 LNHDA, CDR2 SQIVND (reference sequence). The CDR3 sequence is 15 residues long. The CDR3 sequence: CASSILAGHTGELFF. CDR3 DNA: TGTGCCAGTAGTATACTAGCGGGACACACCGGGGAGCTGTTTTTT.

The V gene is TRBV11-3, the J gene TRBJ2-1, with D possibly being TRBD2 (5 bases). This CDR3 comprises 14 residues. The ends were cut back, 5 bases at V and 5 bases at J, with 13 bases in the middle. Per the germline V gene, CDR1 is SGHNT and CDR2 is YENEEA. The CDR3 nucleotides are TGTGCCAGCAGCCCCCGGACGGGGAACAATGAGCAGTTCTTC. This encodes CASSPRTGNNEQFF. The whole variable domain, remainder taken from reference TRBV11-3 and TRBJ2-1, is EAGVVQSPRYKIIEKKQPVAFWCNPISGHNTLYWYLQNLGQGPELLIRYENEEAVDDSQLPKDRFSAERLKGVDSTLKIQPAELGDSAVYLCASSPRTGNNEQFFGPGTRLTVL.

The genes are TRBV19 and TRBJ2-1; D call uncertain. Germline CDR1 is LNHDA and CDR2 is SQIVND (reference sequence). There are 12 residues in the CDR3. The V and J ends lost 4 bases and 6 bases respectively, with 7 bases between them. CDR3 nucleotides: TGTGCCAGTAGTACCTTAGCCAATGAGCAGTTCTTC. Encoded protein: CASSTLANEQFF.

This clone turned up a few times. The chain is built from TRBV6-5 and TRBJ1-2; maybe TRBD1 (6 bases). In germline, CDR1 is MNHEY, CDR2 SVGAGI. Trimming pared 8 bases from V and 4 bases from J, leaving 20 bases between. The CDR3 consists of 15 residues. CDR3 loop: CASRPNQDSSYGYTF. CDR3 nucleotide sequence: TGTGCCAGCCGTCCGAACCAGGACAGCTCCTATGGCTACACCTTC.

The CDR3: CASSFSAGLARETQYF. CDR3 bases: TGTGCCAGCAGCTTTTCAGCGGGACTAGCAAGAGAGACCCAGTACTTC. J is TRBJ2-5 and V is TRBV11-2, with 9 bases that match TRBD2. CDR3 size: 16 residues. Trimming removed 3 bases from V and 4 bases from J; junction bases left unmatched: 9. Germline V gene lookup returns CDR1 SGHAT and CDR2 FQNNGV.

The CDR3 sequence is CASSPQPQVSYEQYF. As DNA, the CDR3 is TGTGCCAGCTCACCACAGCCTCAGGTCTCCTACGAGCAGTACTTC. The chain employs TRBV18 and TRBJ2-7; no reliable D call. Germline CDR1 KGHSH, CDR2 LQKENI. V was cut by 1 base and J by 0 bases, with 10 bases left in between. This CDR3 comprises 15 residues.

V usage is TRBV25-1 and J usage is TRBJ2-5; 11 bases align to TRBD1. Germline trimming cut 4 bases from V and 7 bases from J; bases unmatched to any gene: 8. CDR1 is MGHDK and CDR2 is SYGVNS in the germline V gene. This CDR3 has 15 amino acids. Here the CDR3 DNA reads TGTGCCAGCAGTGGAGGGACCGGGACAGGGGGGACCCAGTACTTC. Protein sequence: CASSGGTGTGGTQYF.

This clone was seen only once. V is TRBV7-2 and J is TRBJ1-1; D not certain. Germline V lookup: CDR1 SGHTA, CDR2 FQGNSA. V gave up 0 bases and J gave up 11 bases, with 16 bases separating them. CDR3 length: 14 amino acids. In nucleotides, the CDR3 is TGTGCCAGCAGCTTAGCGCTCGGCGGTCTGAGGGCTTTCTTT. Translating it yields CASSLALGGLRAFF.

The genes are TRBV30 and TRBJ1-2, with TRBD1 as a possible D gene (5 bases). The CDR3 is made up of 12 amino acids. Per germline, CDR1 GTSNPN and CDR2 SVGIG (reference sequence). The V end was cut by 0 bases, the J end by 8 bases, with 10 bases between. Written as DNA, the CDR3 is TGTGCCTGGAGTGTACTCAAGGGGGGCTACACCTTC. Translated: CAWSVLKGGYTF.

V and J are TRBV7-9 and TRBJ1-4; 8 nucleotides line up with TRBD1. The V segment lost 1 base and the J segment 5 bases; nucleotides outside the gene matches: 0. The CDR3 spans 14 residues. The V gene's germline CDR1 is SEHNR and CDR2 FQNEAQ (reference sequence). This chain's CDR3 is CASSLGDRNEKLFF. The CDR3 DNA is TGTGCCAGCAGCTTAGGGGACAGGAATGAAAAACTGTTTTTT.

This clone was observed a single time. This chain joins TRBV4-1 and TRBJ2-5; D not resolved. CDR1 MGHRA and CDR2 YSYEKL come from the germline V gene. The V end was cut by 4 bases, the J end by 2 bases, with 8 bases between. This CDR3 is built from 13 residues. This chain's CDR3 is CASSRGPQETQYF. CDR3 DNA sequence: TGCGCCAGCAGCCGTGGCCCTCAAGAGACCCAGTACTTC.